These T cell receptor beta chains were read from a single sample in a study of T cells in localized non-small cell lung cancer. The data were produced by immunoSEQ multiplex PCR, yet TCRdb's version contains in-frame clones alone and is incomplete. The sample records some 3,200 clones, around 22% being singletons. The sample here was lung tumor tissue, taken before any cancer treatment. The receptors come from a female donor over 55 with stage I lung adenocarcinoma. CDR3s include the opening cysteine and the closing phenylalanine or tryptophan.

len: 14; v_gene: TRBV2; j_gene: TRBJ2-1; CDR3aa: CASEGGTAYNEQFF
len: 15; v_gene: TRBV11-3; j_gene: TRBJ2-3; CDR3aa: CASSARRGRTDTQYF
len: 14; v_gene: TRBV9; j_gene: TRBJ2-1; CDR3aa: CASSVAGIQGEQFF
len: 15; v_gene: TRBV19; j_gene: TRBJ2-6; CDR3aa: CASSIRQSGANVLTF
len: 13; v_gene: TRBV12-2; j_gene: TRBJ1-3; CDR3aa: CASRLARGNTIYF
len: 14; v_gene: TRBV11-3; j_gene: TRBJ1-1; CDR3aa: CASSPQGGSAEAFF
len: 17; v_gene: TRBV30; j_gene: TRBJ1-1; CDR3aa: CAWSPPFSTGEGTEAFF
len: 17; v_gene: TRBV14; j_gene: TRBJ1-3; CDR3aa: CASSQVATGYSGNTIYF
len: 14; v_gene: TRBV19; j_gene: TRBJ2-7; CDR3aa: CASNDRAGGLQQYF
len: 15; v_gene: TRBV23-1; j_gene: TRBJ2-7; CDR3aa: CASSLPGQVVYEQYF
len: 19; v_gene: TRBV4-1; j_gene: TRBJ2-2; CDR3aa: CASSQDVPGGRVYTGELFF
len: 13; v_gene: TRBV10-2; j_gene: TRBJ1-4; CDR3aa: CASSGPGGEKLFF
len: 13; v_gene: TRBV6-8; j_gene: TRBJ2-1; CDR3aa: CASSPYSGSEQFF
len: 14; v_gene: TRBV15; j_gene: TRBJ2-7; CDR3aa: CATSRGDTNYEQYF
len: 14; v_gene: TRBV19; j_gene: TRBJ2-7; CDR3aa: CASSGQVSSYEQYF
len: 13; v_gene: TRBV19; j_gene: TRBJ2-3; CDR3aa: CASSIVVKDTQYF
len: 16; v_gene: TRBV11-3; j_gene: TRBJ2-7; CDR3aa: CASSREGQGSSYEQYF
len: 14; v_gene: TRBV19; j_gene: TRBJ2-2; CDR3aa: CASSWNTDGGELFF
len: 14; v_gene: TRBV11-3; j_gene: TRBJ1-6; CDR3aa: CASSVDSYNSPLHF
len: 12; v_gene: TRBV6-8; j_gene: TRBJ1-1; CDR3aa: CATTKSSPMAFF
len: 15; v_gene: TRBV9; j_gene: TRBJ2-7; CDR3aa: CASSVDGTGTYEQYF
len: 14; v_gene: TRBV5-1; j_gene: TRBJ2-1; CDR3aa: CASSFLLFANEQFF
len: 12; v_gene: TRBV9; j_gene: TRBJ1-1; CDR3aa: CASKGDYTEAFF
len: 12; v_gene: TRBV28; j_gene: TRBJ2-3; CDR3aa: CASSRGAGGQYF
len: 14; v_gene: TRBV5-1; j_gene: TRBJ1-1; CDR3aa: CASSLETGISEAFF
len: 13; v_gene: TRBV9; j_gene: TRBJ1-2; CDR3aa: CASSEGGKVGYTF
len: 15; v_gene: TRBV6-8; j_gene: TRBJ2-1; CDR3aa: CASSYQPSGRSEQFF
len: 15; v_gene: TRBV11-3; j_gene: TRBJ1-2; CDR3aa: CASSLEQGPNYGYTF
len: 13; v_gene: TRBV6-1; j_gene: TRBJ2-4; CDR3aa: CASSEGGEDIQYF
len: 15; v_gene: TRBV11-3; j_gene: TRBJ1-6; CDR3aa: CASSPPGSYNSPLHF
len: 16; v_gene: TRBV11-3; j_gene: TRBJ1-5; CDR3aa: CASSLDRGRGNQPQHF
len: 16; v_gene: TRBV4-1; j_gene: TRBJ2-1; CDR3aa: CASSQGDTLIYNEQFF
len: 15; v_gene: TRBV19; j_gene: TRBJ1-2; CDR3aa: CASSTDRVPLYGYTF
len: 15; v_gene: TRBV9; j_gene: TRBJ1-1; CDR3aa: CASSVGQGAYTEAFF
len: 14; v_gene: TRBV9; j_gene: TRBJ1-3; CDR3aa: CASSVGDGGNTIYF
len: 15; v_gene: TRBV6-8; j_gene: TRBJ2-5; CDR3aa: CASSYPWGEKETQYF
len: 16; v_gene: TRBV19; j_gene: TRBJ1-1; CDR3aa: CASSTRQRALNTEAFF
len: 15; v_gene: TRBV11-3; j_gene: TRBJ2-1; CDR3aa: CASSRGGTHYNEQFF
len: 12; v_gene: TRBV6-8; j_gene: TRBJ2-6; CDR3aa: CASTAGANVLTF
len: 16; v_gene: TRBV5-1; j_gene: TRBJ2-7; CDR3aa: CASSLGGGSFTYEQYF
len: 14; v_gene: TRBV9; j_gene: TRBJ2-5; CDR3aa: CASSEKSEGETQYF
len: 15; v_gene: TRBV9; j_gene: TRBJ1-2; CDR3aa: CASSSGQGINYGYTF
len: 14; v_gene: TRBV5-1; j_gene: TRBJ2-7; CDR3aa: CASSLPGQGGEQYF
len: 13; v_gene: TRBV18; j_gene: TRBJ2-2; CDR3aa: CASSPEFGGELFF
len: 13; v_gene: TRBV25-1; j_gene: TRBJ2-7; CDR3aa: CASSVGVNYEQYF
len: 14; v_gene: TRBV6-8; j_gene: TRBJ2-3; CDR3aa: CASRGVMMGDTQYF
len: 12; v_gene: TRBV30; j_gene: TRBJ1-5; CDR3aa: CAWGYGNQPQHF
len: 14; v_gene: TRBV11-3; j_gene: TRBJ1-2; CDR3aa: CASSIGQGASGYTF
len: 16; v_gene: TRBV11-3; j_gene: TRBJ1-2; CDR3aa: CASTPIPGQGNYGYTF
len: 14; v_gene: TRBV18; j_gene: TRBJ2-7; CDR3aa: CASSPSIDSYEQYF
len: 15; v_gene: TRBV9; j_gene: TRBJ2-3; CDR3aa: CASSVGGAVTDTQYF
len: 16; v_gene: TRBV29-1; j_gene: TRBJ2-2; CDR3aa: CSAGGEDWHYTGELFF
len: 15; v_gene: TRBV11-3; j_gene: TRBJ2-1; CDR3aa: CASSGSGTGQDEQFF